This T cell receptor (beta chain) was sequenced for a study of blood T cells in healthy people across ages. Study-level points and caveats: The authors considered diversity estimates from one million T cells to be underestimates.

About this clonotype itself: Its antigen is not known.

The second PCR ran roughly 7 to 12 cycles with a sample-barcoded 5' primer and J-beta primers. Each CDR3 protein gets one entry after TCRdb re-called the 5' RACE reads with MiXCR. The table lists around 1,000,000 distinct CDR3 sequences, approximately 25% of them singletons. The CDR3 totals 12 residues. The germline V and J ends were trimmed by 6 bases and 4 bases, with 6 bases remaining between them. Germline V lookup: CDR1 SGHTA, CDR2 FQGNSA. The same specimen was also included in a second study, on T cells of mothers and their children. That source notes: Material was donated by three healthy Caucasian mothers and their six children. It was through the M1S primer of the second PCR that sample barcodes and 2-4 random nucleotides were added.

The chain uses TRBV7-2 and TRBJ2-2; D is undetermined. The clonotype comes from a girl aged 2 to 9 in good health. Sequencing input: blood. CDR3 bases: TGTGCCAGCAGACCAAGCACCGGGGAGCTGTTTTTT. Its protein product is CASRPSTGELFF.